Listed below are T cell receptor beta chains from one sample, sequenced in a study of T-cell memory formation after mild COVID-19. A single record per CDR3 protein comes from TCRdb applying MiXCR to the 5' RACE reads. The sample records 300,000 to 350,000 distinct CDR3 sequences, 14% being singletons. Sequencing was performed on PBMCs or a T cell subset sorted from them (not recorded which). These receptors came from a man between 18 and 35 years old who had mild COVID-19 (a few samples of this study predate the infection). Cell type and time point are not known. Each CDR3 is given with its conserved first and last residue. Clone size is given for some rows only: seen once, a few or many times, or a class if the clone is expanded.

v_gene	len	abundance	j_gene	CDR3aa
TRBV5-5	11	few	TRBJ2-5	CASSVLETQYF
TRBV20-1	14	few	TRBJ2-7	CSASPDRGFYEQYF
TRBV7-8	16	NA	TRBJ2-2	CASSPRGGVDTGELFF
TRBV10-3	13	few	TRBJ2-2	CAISESTSGELFF
TRBV29-1	17	NA	TRBJ2-3	CSVWTVYRGISTDTQYF
TRBV4-3	17	NA	TRBJ2-4	CASSQHSPGQGRNIQYF
TRBV20-1	18	NA	TRBJ2-3	CSAEPLGGRGGRLDTQYF
TRBV7-2	14	many	TRBJ1-5	CASSFAVSNQPQHF
TRBV20-1	11	many	TRBJ1-1	CSASMNTEAFF
TRBV18	17	many	TRBJ2-2	CASSPTTGTGNTGELFF
TRBV20-1	17	few	TRBJ2-2	CSAIGLPAGANTGELFF
TRBV10-3	13	few	TRBJ2-3	CAILGDTTDTQYF
TRBV11-2	12	few	TRBJ2-1	CASSFVYNEQFF
TRBV9	15	once	TRBJ2-1	CASSPGLAGGDEQFF
TRBV7-6	14	few	TRBJ1-5	CASSLGPINQPQHF
TRBV7-2	14	NA	TRBJ2-5	CASSLRRGQETQYF
TRBV4-1	11	NA	TRBJ2-5	CASSQDQSQYF
TRBV9	12	NA	TRBJ1-1	CASNGLSHEAFF
TRBV12-3/TRBV12-4	14	few	TRBJ2-1	CASSSGTSGHEQFF
TRBV4-1	15	NA	TRBJ1-5	CASSRGDYSNQPQHF
TRBV2	13	NA	TRBJ2-3	CASNGLRTDTQYF
TRBV3-1	16	NA	TRBJ1-6	CASSPQTGSGMSPLHF
TRBV7-9	13	few	TRBJ1-1	CASSSFEGTEAFF
TRBV7-9	15	few	TRBJ2-3	CASSFTSGLQDTQYF
TRBV18	14	few	TRBJ2-5	CASSRTGTEETQYF
TRBV29-1	14	NA	TRBJ2-3	CSVAAGDGADTQYF
TRBV4-1	15	NA	TRBJ1-5	CASSPQERNNQPQHF
TRBV12-3/TRBV12-4	16	NA	TRBJ2-3	CASSSSWRGRTDTQYF
TRBV5-1	13	many	TRBJ2-2	CASSSRGTGELFF
TRBV7-2	14	few	TRBJ2-4	CASSAGTAKNIQYF
TRBV13	16	NA	TRBJ2-1	CASSLGDTLSYNEQFF
TRBV18	14	few	TRBJ1-5	CASSPRQERQPQHF
TRBV6-2/TRBV6-3	15	NA	TRBJ2-1	CASKQVAGGRREQFF
TRBV7-9	15	NA	TRBJ1-4	CASRPQGVVNEKLFF
TRBV29-1	13	NA	TRBJ2-5	CSVEEARKETQYF
TRBV3-1	15	NA	TRBJ1-2	CASNYNWQANYGYTF
TRBV4-3	17	many	TRBJ2-3	CASSQDLILTSTDTQYF
TRBV12-3/TRBV12-4	17	NA	TRBJ2-3	CASRYSLGGGSTDTQYF
TRBV4-3	19	NA	TRBJ2-6	CASSQAAPGLASGANVLTF
TRBV5-1	15	few	TRBJ2-3	CASRTSGTAPDTQYF
TRBV29-1	12	NA	TRBJ2-5	CSVWGGSETQYF
TRBV14	16	many	TRBJ2-3	CASSHGPGFYTDTQYF
TRBV1	16	few	TRBJ2-3	CTSSQPGTSVTDTQYF
TRBV20-1	13	few	TRBJ1-2	CSAIGLANYGYTF
TRBV20-1	14	NA	TRBJ2-7	CSARGTPGYYEQYF
TRBV7-3	18	few	TRBJ1-1	CASSPKYDSGRRNTEAFF
TRBV6-6	14	few	TRBJ1-5	CASSFDPFNQPQHF
TRBV4-2	17	NA	TRBJ2-1	CASSPPLDRASYNEQFF
TRBV20-1	14	NA	TRBJ2-7	CSARERTGTYEQYF
TRBV7-3	15	NA	TRBJ2-1	CASSLYGGAGNEQFF
TRBV20-1	14	NA	TRBJ2-3	CSAAIAASTDTQYF
TRBV5-4	15	NA	TRBJ2-5	CASSAKQGAGETQYF
TRBV20-1	12	NA	TRBJ1-5	CSVKTGNQPQHF